Given below is one TCR beta chain in context. The antigen is undetermined. This CDR3 has 16 amino acids. V trimming: 2 bases; J trimming: 4 bases; junction bases outside the gene matches: 12. Germline V CDR1 and CDR2: SQVTM, ANQGSEA. The source of the sample is a study of cytomegalovirus exposure and HLA in healthy donors. General study points: A missense DCLRE1C variant was associated with V- and J-gene trimming of TCR beta chains in a later analysis, and an independent cohort replicated the association. Generally TCR sequences proved uncommon, though certain public TCRs appeared in numerous donors.

Use of 60 Vbeta and 13 Jbeta primers characterized the PCR. Authors' processing steps: An analysis that came later counted roughly 80 million unique TCR beta chains, around 12 million shared. TCRdb's table, derived via immunoSEQ multiplex PCR, lists solely in-frame clones and lacks some. V, J and clone size were drawn from that table, and D and trimming were deduced from the DNA. The sample lists roughly 200,000 clones, just over 75% occurring once. Sequenced input: PBMCs. This clonotype was obtained from a young man in good health and CMV-seronegative. The chain employs TRBV29-1 and TRBJ2-7; 9 bases match TRBD2. The CDR3 DNA reads as TGCAGCGTTGAACCCACCTTAGCGGGAGTTGAATACGAGCAGTACTTC. It yields the protein CSVEPTLAGVEYEQYF.